This T cell receptor (beta chain) was recovered during a study of T cells in Graves' hyperthyroidism and ophthalmopathy. Researchers took RNA transcripts and amplified the TCR beta CDR3 regions from them. The HTBI primer set was used in a first-round RT-PCR of the TCR CDR3. TCRdb redid the calling of the multiplex PCR reads with MiXCR, one entry per CDR3 protein. The data contain about 560,000 distinct CDR3 sequences, approximately 15% of them singletons. Germline loops: CDR1 MNHEY, CDR2 SMNVEV (reference sequence). Trimming shortened V by 2 bases and J by 9 bases, and 11 bases separated the two germline ends. This CDR3 region has 13 residues.

The receptor's source is a woman aged 25 to 39 with Graves' hyperthyroidism. The V gene is TRBV27, the J gene TRBJ2-4; the D gene is possibly TRBD2 (6 bases). Sample: blood. The CDR3 sequence is CASSLGGDGIQYF. Written as DNA, the CDR3 is TGTGCCAGCAGTTTAGGAGGGGACGGCATTCAGTACTTC.